This TCR beta chain was profiled in a study of cytomegalovirus exposure and HLA in healthy donors. PCR involved 60 Vbeta and 13 Jbeta primers. Repertoires were generated with immunoSEQ multiplex PCR, while TCRdb's copy carries only in-frame clones and drops some. The sample contains around 96,000 clones, 64% of which appear only once. V lost 0 bases and J lost 6, with 8 bases in between. Germline assignment: CDR1 LGHNA and CDR2 YNFKEQ. There are 14 residues in the CDR3. Findings and caveats of the study: The authors listed 164 TCR beta chains as cytomegalovirus-associated.

This clone was seen only a few times. Its antigen is unidentified. This receptor was identified in a man aged 55 to 70 in good health and CMV-seronegative. The rearrangement joins TRBV4-2 to TRBJ2-2; D ambiguous. The sequenced sample consisted of PBMCs. This chain's CDR3 is CASSQDSAAGELFF. The DNA of the CDR3 is TGTGCCAGCAGCCAAGATTCCGCGGCCGGGGAGCTGTTTTTT.